The 27 T cell receptor beta chains below all came from one sample that was sequenced in a study of radiotherapy plus CTLA-4 blockade in lung cancer. Generated by immunoSEQ multiplex PCR, the TCRdb table keeps only in-frame clones and is missing some. Among 80,000 to 100,000 clones, 80% to 90% were seen once, and the ten largest hold 4% to 6%. The sample in question was peripheral blood, obtained from a patient treated with radiotherapy plus ipilimumab. The receptors were sampled from a human donor with non-small cell lung cancer that progressed on radiotherapy plus ipilimumab.

The chain carries TRBV2 and TRBJ2-6; unclear D gene. This CDR3 spans 14 amino acids. V lost 2 bases to trimming and J lost 6 bases, with 8 bases between them. Germline assignment: CDR1 SNHLY and CDR2 FYNNEI. The CDR3 protein is CASSERLLANVLTF. The CDR3 DNA follows: TGTGCCAGCAGTGAACGCTTGTTGGCCAACGTCCTGACTTTC.

The chain uses TRBV14 and TRBJ2-7; D call uncertain. The CDR3 spans 13 residues. Looked up from germline, CDR1 is SGHDN and CDR2 is FVKESK. Trimming took 0 bases from V and 6 from J, leaving 9 bases between them. CDR3 sequence: CASSQESPTEQYF. The DNA for the CDR3 is TGTGCCAGCAGCCAAGAATCCCCGACCGAGCAGTACTTC.

This clone has just one count. The gene calls are TRBV5-1 and TRBJ2-3; 8 bases fit TRBD1. From germline, CDR1 is SGHRS and CDR2 YFSETQ. The CDR3 runs 14 residues. V trimming: 6 bases; J trimming: 6 bases; junction bases outside the gene matches: 9. In DNA, the CDR3 is TGCGCCAGCAAAGGACAGGGCGCCTCGGATACGCAGTATTTT. Its protein product is CASKGQGASDTQYF.

Here the CDR3 reads CATSRDQVDTQYF. CDR3 DNA sequence: TGTGCCACCAGCAGAGATCAGGTGGATACGCAGTATTTT. This rearrangement joins TRBV15 to TRBJ2-3; D ambiguous. V dropped 0 bases and J dropped 6 bases, with 7 bases sitting between them. CDR3 size: 13 residues. Germline CDR1 LNHNV, CDR2 YYDKDF (reference sequence).

V usage is TRBV2 and J usage is TRBJ2-4; 11 bases are a match to TRBD2. The CDR3 spans 18 residues. Unmatched junction bases numbered 9, after V lost 4 bases and J lost 1 base. The V gene's germline CDR1 is SNHLY and CDR2 FYNNEI. CDR3 nucleotides: TGTGCCAGCAGTGGGCTAGCGGGAGGCCTCGGGGCCAAAAACATTCAGTACTTC. Protein product: CASSGLAGGLGAKNIQYF.

This chain uses TRBV27 with TRBJ1-3; D gene ambiguous. V lost 7 bases to trimming and J lost 0 bases, with 13 bases between them. The CDR3 contains 15 residues. CDR1 is MNHEY, CDR2 SMNVEV, per germline (reference sequence). For the CDR3, the DNA is TGTGCCAGCAAGCCGACGGGTAGCTCTGGAAACACCATATATTTT. It is translated as CASKPTGSSGNTIYF.

This chain connects TRBV7-3 to TRBJ1-5; D ambiguous. CDR3 length: 16 amino acids. V was shortened by 5 bases and J by 2 bases, with 16 bases between the two germline ends. Germline V gene lookup returns CDR1 SGHTA and CDR2 FQGTGA. CDR3 amino acids: CASSPSPHPCNQPQHF. The CDR3 bases are TGTGCCAGCAGCCCATCCCCACACCCCTGCAATCAGCCCCAGCATTTT.

This clone was found a few times. V is TRBV25-1 and J is TRBJ2-7; D uncertain. This CDR3 is built from 11 residues. Deletions cut 0 bases from V and 4 bases from J, with 1 base between. Germline loops: CDR1 MGHDK, CDR2 SYGVNS. CDR3 nucleotides: TGTGCCAGCAGTGAATATTACGAGCAGTACTTC. Translating it yields CASSEYYEQYF.

The chain is built from TRBV18 and TRBJ2-1, with D perhaps matching TRBD1 (6 bases). There are 14 residues in the CDR3. Per germline, CDR1 KGHSH and CDR2 LQKENI. Trimming removed 2 bases at V and 9 bases at J, with 14 bases between. The CDR3 sequence: CASSPRGQWSEQFF. In DNA, the CDR3 is TGTGCCAGCTCACCAAGAGGACAGTGGAGTGAGCAGTTCTTC.

This clone appeared once. The V call is TRBV19, the J call TRBJ2-3, with 12 nucleotides matching TRBD1. CDR3 length: 15 amino acids. After removal of 9 bases from V and 5 bases from J, the junction contained 9 bases not matched to a gene. Per germline, CDR1 LNHDA and CDR2 SQIVND (reference sequence). Here the CDR3 reads CASSAGTGGLDTQYF. CDR3 in DNA: TGTGCCAGCTCTGCCGGGACAGGGGGCTTAGATACGCAGTATTTT.

With regard to this clone: One end of the junction fails to match germline, which may point to a read error. This chain connects TRBV19 to TRBJ2-3; no reliable D call. Germline V gives CDR1 LNHDA, CDR2 SQIVND (reference sequence). The CDR3 has 10 amino acids. As DNA, the CDR3 is TGTGCCAGTAGCAGAGATACGCAGTATTTT. Protein product: CASSRDTQYF.

The chain joins TRBV6-1 to TRBJ2-1; TRBD2 matches at 11 bases. The V and J ends lost 4 bases and 6 bases, in that order; junction bases with no gene match: 8. The CDR3 covers 16 residues. Germline CDR1 is MNHNS and CDR2 is SASEGT. CDR3 amino acids: CASSGRLAGNLNEQFF. CDR3 DNA sequence: TGTGCCAGCAGTGGACGACTAGCGGGGAACCTCAATGAGCAGTTCTTC.

The chain uses TRBV18 and TRBJ1-1; D ambiguous. CDR3 length: 15 amino acids. V lost 3 bases and J 1 base, leaving 12 bases between the germline ends. The germline CDR1 and CDR2 sequences are KGHSH and LQKENI. The CDR3 region is CASSPSGFTNTEAFF. CDR3 nucleotides: TGTGCCAGCTCACCTTCCGGGTTCACGAACACTGAAGCTTTCTTT.

CDR3: CASSLASDTQYF. The DNA of the CDR3 is TGTGCCAGCAGCTTGGCGTCGGATACGCAGTATTTT. V and J are TRBV5-4 and TRBJ2-3; D not resolved. V gave up 0 bases and J gave up 6 bases, with 5 bases separating them. Per the germline V gene, CDR1 is SGHNT and CDR2 is YYREEE (reference sequence). The CDR3 spans 12 residues.

This chain uses TRBV30 with TRBJ2-7, with D unclear. The V gene's germline CDR1 is GTSNPN and CDR2 SVGIG (reference sequence). Trimming shortened V by 0 bases and J by 3 bases, and 9 bases separated the two germline ends. The CDR3 spans 13 residues. The CDR3 sequence: CAWSVGNVYEQYF. In DNA form, the CDR3 reads TGTGCCTGGAGTGTTGGGAATGTCTACGAGCAGTACTTC.

V gene TRBV10-2 combines with J gene TRBJ2-7, with D possibly called TRBD1 or TRBD2 (5 bases each). There are 13 residues in the CDR3. Deletions cut 4 bases from V and 6 bases from J, with 13 bases between. CDR1 and CDR2 from the germline V gene are WSHSY and SAAADI. The CDR3 region has the DNA TGCGCCAGCAGTGGCCCTCCCGGGGCCGAGCAGTACTTC. Its protein product is CASSGPPGAEQYF.

This chain joins TRBV7-9 and TRBJ1-3; TRBD1 is a possible D gene (5 bases). Germline lookup yields CDR1 SEHNR and CDR2 FQNEAQ (reference sequence). Trimming removed 5 bases at V and 4 bases at J, with 12 bases between. The CDR3 is 14 amino acids. The CDR3 DNA reads as TGTGCCAGCAGCCAGGGACTTCAGGGAAACACCATATATTTT. Its translation is CASSQGLQGNTIYF.

The chain joins TRBV15 to TRBJ1-1; 7 nucleotides align to TRBD1. The V and J ends lost 4 bases and 3 bases, in that order; junction bases with no gene match: 8. CDR1 and CDR2 from the germline V gene are LNHNV and YYDKDF (reference sequence). The CDR3 contains 15 residues. The CDR3 sequence: CATSKPTGRDTEAFF. CDR3 coding DNA: TGTGCCACCAGCAAGCCGACAGGGAGAGACACTGAAGCTTTCTTT. Variable domain in full (rest from reference TRBV15 and TRBJ1-1): DAMVIQNPRYQVTQFGKPVTLSCSQTLNHNVMYWYQQKSSQAPKLLFHYYDKDFNNEADTPDNFQSRRPNTSFCFLDIRSPGLGDTAMYLCATSKPTGRDTEAFFGQGTRLTVV.

The sample holds one count of this clone. The J gene is TRBJ2-2, the V gene TRBV5-1; D unresolved. Looked up from germline, CDR1 is SGHRS and CDR2 is YFSETQ. The CDR3 runs 13 residues. The V gene lost 2 bases and the J gene lost 6 bases, with 8 bases spanning the gap. CDR3 DNA: TGCGCCAGCAGCTTCGACGGAGCCGGGGAGCTGTTTTTT. It yields the protein CASSFDGAGELFF.

The genes are TRBV11-2 and TRBJ2-5, with D possibly being TRBD2 (5 bases). The DNA end is a closer match to TRBJ2-7, so the J assignment may be wrong. Germline-derived CDR1 and CDR2 are SGHAT and FQNNGV. The CDR3 loop spans 11 amino acids. The chain's CDR3 is CASSPGGEQYF. In DNA, the CDR3 is TGTGCCAGCAGCCCAGGAGGCGAGCAGTACTTC.

The rearrangement links TRBV6-5 to TRBJ2-7; 10 bases are a match to TRBD1. The CDR3 is 15 residues long. Looked up from germline, CDR1 is MNHEY and CDR2 is SVGAGI. The trim removed 6 bases at V and 5 bases at J, leaving 10 bases unmatched. The CDR3 region has the DNA TGTGCCAGCAGACCGGGACAGGGGAGATTCGACGAGCAGTACTTC. Residues: CASRPGQGRFDEQYF.

V is TRBV15 and J is TRBJ1-1; D unresolved. The CDR3 totals 15 residues. V lost 3 bases, J lost 6 bases, and 17 bases lay in between. Germline values: CDR1 LNHNV, CDR2 YYDKDF (reference sequence). The CDR3 nucleotides are TGTGCCACCAGCAGGGATTTCCCCCAAGTCGCTGAAGCTTTCTTT. This gives the protein CATSRDFPQVAEAFF.

This sequence joins TRBV5-6 and TRBJ1-3; D might be TRBD1 (5 bases). Germline V gives CDR1 SGHDT, CDR2 YYEEEE. The CDR3 length is 14 residues. The germline V and J ends were trimmed by 4 bases and 0 bases, with 8 bases remaining between them. The DNA for the CDR3 is TGTGCCAGCAGCGTGGACATCTCTGGAAACACCATATATTTT. It yields the protein CASSVDISGNTIYF.

The chain couples TRBV11-2 to TRBJ2-7; tentative D call: TRBD2 (5 bases). Germline CDR1 SGHAT, CDR2 FQNNGV. The CDR3 spans 11 residues. V lost 5 bases, J lost 4 bases, and 6 bases lay in between. The CDR3 DNA follows: TGTGCCAGCAGCCGGACTTACGAGCAGTACTTC. Translating gives CASSRTYEQYF. Based on the CDR3 plus reference TRBV11-2 and TRBJ2-7, the full variable domain is EAGVAQSPRYKIIEKRQSVAFWCNPISGHATLYWYQQILGQGPKLLIQFQNNGVVDDSQLPKDRFSAERLKGVDSTLKIQPAKLEDSAVYLCASSRTYEQYFGPGTRLTVT.

This rearrangement joins TRBV7-9 to TRBJ2-1, with D hard to call. The CDR3 sequence is 13 residues long. V lost 7 bases and J lost 9, with 16 bases in between. CDR1 and CDR2 (germline): SEHNR, FQNEAQ (reference sequence). The CDR3 spells CASTELTEAEQFF. The DNA for the CDR3 is TGTGCCAGCACAGAACTCACAGAGGCTGAGCAGTTCTTC.

The table lists this clone with a count of one. The genes are TRBV19 and TRBJ1-2; weak D call: TRBD1 (6 bases). Trimming pared 6 bases from V and 7 bases from J, leaving 15 bases between. Germline V CDR1 and CDR2: LNHDA, SQIVND (reference sequence). The CDR3 loop spans 13 amino acids. Written as DNA, the CDR3 is TGTGCCAGTAGCCAGAGAGGGGGTGGTGGCTACACCTTC. It is translated as CASSQRGGGGYTF.

J is TRBJ1-1 and V is TRBV7-9; weak D call: TRBD1 (6 bases). The CDR3 extends over 13 amino acids. CDR1 and CDR2 from the germline V gene are SEHNR and FQNEAQ (reference sequence). V lost 6 bases and J lost 7, with 15 bases in between. The CDR3 reads CASSNPGTNEAFF. The CDR3 DNA reads as TGTGCCAGCAGTAATCCAGGGACAAATGAAGCTTTCTTT.